The T cell receptor (beta chain) described here comes from a study of blood T cell repertoires in COVID-19 (dated by TCRdb to the early 2020s). Notes on the research overall: Samples covering the acute and convalescent phases of COVID-19 were provided by collaborators in the United States, Italy and Spain. The dataset comprised deeply sampled blood TCRbeta repertoires from subjects exposed to, actively infected with, or recovered from COVID-19. The sample metadata nearly always contained a de-identified subject ID, COVID-19 status, age in years and sex. A freely available public database, intended as a resource for researchers studying the immune response to SARS-CoV-2, is where the repertoires were released. Where HLA class I and class II types were available, the types were taken from metadata supplied by the sample provider, not from assay-based typing. The samples were drawn from two sources: the first 160 participants of the ongoing ImmuneRACE study, and 950 to 1,500 subjects contributed by 6 global collaborators. The material from the prospective study consisted of cDNA or gDNA derived from T cells, B-cell-depleted T cells, or PBMCs.

The germline V gene provides CDR1 SGHTS and CDR2 YDEGEE. Inclusive of the bounding cysteine and phenylalanine, the CDR3 is 14 residues long. The CDR3 DNA has 42 bases and is translated from base 1. At the junction V is shortened by 1 base and J by 5 bases, with 10 bases in between. TCRbeta CDR3 regions were amplified from genomic DNA using the immunoSEQ Assay, a bias-controlled multiplex PCR. Processing in the source paper ran as follows. Within the assay, amplification of reference gene primers was used to estimate how many nucleated cells each sample contained. To quantify the absolute abundance of each unique TCRbeta CDR3 rearrangement, sequence reads were collapsed and filtered. For each sample, productive Simpson clonality was calculated as the square root of Simpson's diversity index over productive rearrangements. Here the immuneACCESS table is served through TCRdb, limited to in-frame sequences with V and J called. Missing clones are a known gap in these copies; in checked studies unresolved V genes cover under half, and the rest lacks a known reason. That table gives V, J and clone size, and the DNA gave D and trimming. The sample has around 200,000 clones on record, more than 75% of them singletons. The ten largest clones take up 4.5% to 5% of the sample.

Comment on this clone: What antigen it recognizes has not been identified. No clone much larger than this one lies a single base away; base qualities are absent.

Collaborating institutions collected whole blood in K2EDTA tubes following their own protocols. Collaborator samples were shipped for TCRbeta analysis as frozen whole blood, isolated PBMCs, or DNA extracted from either sample type. Summary of the overall study and its limitations: How much clinical and demographic metadata was included differed by source and by participant, and the metadata was provided uncurated.

Source material: peripheral blood. The clonotype comes from a woman aged 80 or over with acute or convalescent COVID-19. The sequence joins TRBV5-8 to TRBJ1-5, with no confidently assigned D gene. The CDR3 corresponds to CASSLLPRYQPQHF. In nucleotides, the sequence is TGTGCCAGCAGCTTGTTACCCAGATATCAGCCCCAGCATTTT.